This T cell receptor (beta chain) was retrieved from a study of identical twins. Study-level findings and limits: There was more out-of-frame TCR alpha sharing in monozygotic twins than models estimated.

This clonotype was observed many times. The antigen is undetermined. With 5 bases removed from V and 0 bases from J, the gap between germline ends came to 18 bases. The CDR3 totals 17 residues. The germline gives CDR1 MDHEN, CDR2 SYDVKM. TCRdb recomputed calls from the 5' RACE reads with MiXCR, one row per CDR3 protein. The sample includes 200,000 to 250,000 distinct CDR3 sequences, 5.5% to 7% of them seen just once. This sample was shared with a second study, whose subject was yellow fever vaccine responses in identical twins.

Material: memory (CD45RO+) T cells sorted from blood. This chain uses TRBV28 with TRBJ2-3; no clear D. This sequence originates from a woman aged 18-35 years in good health. The chain's CDR3 is CASSPGFASSSTDTQYF. The CDR3 DNA sequence: TGTGCCAGCAGTCCCGGGTTTGCGAGCTCTAGCACAGATACGCAGTATTTT.